This T cell receptor (beta chain) was observed in a study of T cells after posttransplantation cyclophosphamide. General observations from the study: TRB clonality was highly associated with recipient CMV seropositivity and reactivation. Donor CD8+ memory clones often dominated recipient blood repertoires at later times.

For this clone: Its specificity is not known.

CDR1 is SGHTA and CDR2 is FQGTGA in the germline V gene. V lost 1 base and J lost 4, with 11 bases in between. CDR3 size: 16 residues. The repertoire was sequenced with immunoSEQ multiplex PCR; TCRdb's copy has only in-frame clones and lacks some. Altogether around 16,000 clones are present, 84% being singletons, with the ten largest covering about 5%. Controls had myeloablative marrow grafts with methotrexate and calcineurin inhibitor, sampled at 1 year. Sequencing was performed on PBMCs, taken roughly 350 days after allogeneic stem cell transplant with calcineurin inhibitor and methotrexate. The gene calls are TRBV7-3 and TRBJ1-6; D is unclear. This TCR was sampled from a male patient between 18 and 35 years old who received an allogeneic stem cell transplant from a related donor, was CMV-positive, and had no GVHD. The T cells may partly be graft donor cells. The CDR3: CASSLSGGPYNSPLHF. The CDR3 nucleotides are TGTGCCAGCAGCTTAAGTGGAGGACCGTATAATTCACCCCTCCACTTT. The full variable domain, rest sourced from reference TRBV7-3 and TRBJ1-6, is GAGVSQTPSNKVTEKGKYVELRCDPISGHTALYWYRQSLGQGPEFLIYFQGTGAADDSGLPNDRFFAVRPEGSVSTLKIQRTERGDSAVYLCASSLSGGPYNSPLHFGNGTRLTVT.